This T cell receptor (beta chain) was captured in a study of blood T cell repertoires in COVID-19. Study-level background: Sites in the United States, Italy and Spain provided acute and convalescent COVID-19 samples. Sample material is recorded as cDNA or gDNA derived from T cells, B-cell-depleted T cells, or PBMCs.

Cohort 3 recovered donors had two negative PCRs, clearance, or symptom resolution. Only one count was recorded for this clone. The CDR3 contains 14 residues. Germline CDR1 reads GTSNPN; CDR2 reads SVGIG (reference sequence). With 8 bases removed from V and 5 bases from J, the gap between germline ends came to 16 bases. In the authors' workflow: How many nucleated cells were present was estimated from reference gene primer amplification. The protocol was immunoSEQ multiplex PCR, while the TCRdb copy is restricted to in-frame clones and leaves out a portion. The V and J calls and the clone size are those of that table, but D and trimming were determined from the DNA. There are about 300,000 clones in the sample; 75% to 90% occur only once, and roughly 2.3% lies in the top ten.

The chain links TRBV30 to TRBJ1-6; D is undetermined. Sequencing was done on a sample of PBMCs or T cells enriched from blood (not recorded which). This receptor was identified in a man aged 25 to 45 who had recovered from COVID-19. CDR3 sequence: CAGGWRHNNSPLHF. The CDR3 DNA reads TGTGCCGGAGGATGGCGGCATAATAATTCACCCCTCCACTTT.